A single sample is the source of the 11 T cell receptor beta chains below, sequenced in a study of blood T cell repertoires in COVID-19. The protocol was immunoSEQ multiplex PCR, while the TCRdb copy is restricted to in-frame clones and leaves out a portion. Of 35,000 to 50,000 clones listed, 88% were seen once; the top ten hold about 4%. Source material: peripheral blood. The receptors here all came from a human donor in a cohort sampled during active COVID-19.

The chain recombines TRBV27 with TRBJ2-1, with 7 bases fitting TRBD2. V dropped 7 bases and J dropped 5; count of bases not matched to a gene: 11. The germline V gene encodes CDR1 MNHEY and CDR2 SMNVEV (reference sequence). The CDR3 has 15 amino acids. CDR3 bases: TGTGCCAGCAAGGAATCGGGAGGCATTAACAATGAGCAGTTCTTC. This sequence encodes CASKESGGINNEQFF.

The rearrangement joins TRBV5-1 to TRBJ1-2, with D perhaps matching TRBD1 (5 bases). This CDR3 is built from 14 residues. Deletions cut 0 bases from V and 1 base from J, with 7 bases between. Germline CDR1 SGHRS, CDR2 YFSETQ. The CDR3 nucleotides are TGCGCCAGCAGCTTGGAGGGGTATAACTATGGCTACACCTTC. Protein product: CASSLEGYNYGYTF.

This clone was picked up a small number of times. The J gene is TRBJ2-2, the V gene TRBV24-1; D is unclear. V lost 4 bases and J 3 bases, leaving 8 bases between the germline ends. Germline V gives CDR1 KGHDR, CDR2 SFDVKD. The CDR3 has 14 residues. The CDR3 DNA is TGTGCCACCAGTGACACAAAAGACACCGGGGAGCTGTTTTTT. Protein: CATSDTKDTGELFF.

This clone was counted once. The CDR3 is CASSLGRSQNTQYF. The DNA for the CDR3 is TGTGCCAGCAGCTTAGGACGGAGTCAAAATACGCAGTATTTT. The gene calls are TRBV7-2 and TRBJ2-3; D unresolved. V was clipped by 1 base and J by 7 bases, with 12 bases between them. Germline assignment: CDR1 SGHTA and CDR2 FQGNSA. CDR3 size: 14 residues.

V is TRBV7-9 and J is TRBJ2-6, with 7 positions matching TRBD1. Per the germline V gene, CDR1 is SEHNR and CDR2 is FQNEAQ (reference sequence). V dropped 3 bases and J dropped 4; count of bases not matched to a gene: 12. This CDR3 spans 18 amino acids. The CDR3 DNA is TGTGCCAGCAGCTTGGACAGGAACTATGGGGCGGGGGCCAACGTCCTGACTTTC. Translated: CASSLDRNYGAGANVLTF.

The chain uses TRBV5-4 and TRBJ2-3; 10 bases map to TRBD2. The germline CDR1 and CDR2 sequences are SGHNT and YYREEE (reference sequence). This CDR3 region has 17 residues. V was clipped by 0 bases and J by 5 bases; unmatched bases: 9. CDR3: CASSLVPLAGSVDTQYF. In DNA form, the CDR3 reads TGTGCCAGCAGCTTGGTCCCACTAGCGGGATCTGTAGATACGCAGTATTTT.

V is TRBV6-5 and J is TRBJ1-6; D remains ambiguous. CDR1 and CDR2 (germline): MNHEY, SVGAGI. CDR3 length: 15 residues. V gave up 8 bases and J gave up 9 bases, with 20 bases separating them. CDR3 sequence: CASLNLGPRASPLHF. DNA for the CDR3: TGTGCCAGCCTTAACTTAGGGCCGCGGGCTTCACCCCTCCACTTT.

This chain links TRBV19 with TRBJ1-2, with 7 bases that match TRBD1. V lost 1 base, J lost 6 bases, and 11 bases stayed unmatched. This CDR3 has 16 amino acids. CDR1 and CDR2 (germline): LNHDA, SQIVND (reference sequence). CDR3 sequence: CASSIVFLRQGHGYTF. The CDR3 nucleotides read TGTGCCAGTAGTATAGTCTTTCTCCGACAGGGCCATGGCTACACCTTC.

The gene calls are TRBV7-2 and TRBJ1-1; tentative D call: TRBD1 (5 bases). CDR1 SGHTA and CDR2 FQGNSA come from the germline V gene. V gave up 3 bases and J gave up 11 bases, with 10 bases separating them. The length of the CDR3 is 11 residues. The CDR3 loop is CASSLDGGAFF. DNA for the CDR3: TGTGCCAGCAGCTTGGACGGGGGGGCTTTCTTT.

The V gene is TRBV3-1 (or the pseudogene TRBV3-2), the J gene TRBJ1-1; D is unclear. The germline CDR1 and CDR2 sequences are LGHDT and YNNKEL (reference sequence). The CDR3 is 13 residues long. V was cut by 7 bases and J by 0 bases, with 9 bases left in between. DNA of the CDR3: TGTGCCAGCACCTCAACAGTGAACACTGAAGCTTTCTTT. Its protein product is CASTSTVNTEAFF.

Regarding this clone: One junction end does not reproduce the germline sequence, and a read error may be involved. The chain uses TRBV6-5 and TRBJ1-1; no clear D gene. This CDR3 is 14 amino acids long. Germline values: CDR1 MNHEY, CDR2 SVGAGI. CDR3 protein: CARSYNGGVTEAFF. CDR3 in DNA: TGTGCCCGCAGTTACAACGGTGGTGTCACTGAAGCTTTCTTT.